The sequence of this T cell receptor (beta chain) was determined in a study of identical twins. The germline V gene has CDR1 MNHEY and CDR2 SMNVEV (reference sequence). V trimming: 6 bases; J trimming: 0 bases; junction bases outside the gene matches: 8. The CDR3 runs to 15 residues. Unique molecular identifiers were present on the cDNA, which also gained a universal primer site by template switching. Each CDR3 protein gets one entry after TCRdb re-called the 5' RACE reads with MiXCR. Counted here are 410,000 or so distinct CDR3 sequences, approximately 17% occurring once; the ten biggest clones make up 9% to 15%. This clonotype was observed at least ten times.

This sequence originates from a man in his fifties or sixties in good health. The chain has TRBV27 and TRBJ2-7; 7 bases are shared with TRBD1. Sequencing input: naive T cells sorted from blood. The CDR3 reads CASRLSRGSSYEQYF. CDR3 DNA: TGTGCCAGCAGACTTAGCAGGGGGTCCTCCTACGAGCAGTACTTC.